This T cell receptor beta chain was profiled in a study of cytomegalovirus exposure and HLA in healthy donors. For the study at large: HLA-typed donors were the source of 80 million to 90 million unique TCRs, which an early data release held.

Study results and limitations: Through in vitro validation, three CMV-associated chains were shown to be specific for CMV antigens. Approximately 160 TCR beta chains were listed as cytomegalovirus-associated.

About this clone: What it binds is not known.

Primers included in the PCR were 60 Vbeta and 13 Jbeta primers. Here immunoSEQ multiplex PCR was the method, and the copy in TCRdb shows in-frame clones only, minus some. Of 130,000 or so clones listed, roughly 84% are singletons. Germline V CDR1 and CDR2: LGHNA, YNFKEQ. The CDR3 is 15 residues long. V gave up 0 bases and J gave up 7 bases; unmatched junction bases: 6. Sequencing was done on a sample of PBMCs. This clonotype was sampled from a woman in her late teens or twenties in good health and CMV-seropositive. The chain employs TRBV4-2 and TRBJ1-5, with TRBD1 matching 7 bases. The CDR3 protein is CASSQDGDRDQPQHF. CDR3 nucleotides: TGTGCCAGCAGCCAAGATGGAGACAGGGACCAGCCCCAGCATTTT.